Shown below are 32 T cell receptor beta chains from a single sample sequenced in a study of CD8 T cells in ankylosing spondylitis. TCRdb fed the 5' RACE reads into MiXCR, producing one record per CDR3 protein. Counted here are approximately 210,000 distinct CDR3 sequences, 9.5% to 15% occurring once; the ten biggest clones make up approximately 15%. The sequenced sample was blood, either unsorted or a sorted T cell fraction (not recorded which). The source is a male donor with ankylosing spondylitis or in good health (not recorded which).

The V call is TRBV29-1, the J call TRBJ1-1; 7 bases map to TRBD1. The ends lost 3 bases at V and 3 bases at J; junction bases unmatched: 7. This CDR3 has 14 amino acids. Germline V gene data show CDR1 as SQVTM and CDR2 as ANQGSEA. The CDR3 coding sequence is TGCAGCGTTGACCCGGACAGGTTGGACACTGAAGCTTTCTTT. Protein sequence: CSVDPDRLDTEAFF.

This clonotype was detected a few times. The chain joins TRBV5-1 to TRBJ2-3; D ambiguous. CDR3 length: 16 amino acids. V was clipped by 0 bases and J by 2 bases, with 13 bases between them. Germline lookup yields CDR1 SGHRS and CDR2 YFSETQ. CDR3 in DNA: TGCGCCAGCAGCTTGGGGGCCACAGCCTTCACAGATACGCAGTATTTT. Protein: CASSLGATAFTDTQYF.

This chain connects TRBV12-3 or TRBV12-4 to TRBJ2-7; 10 positions match TRBD1. Unmatched junction bases numbered 0, after V lost 1 base and J lost 3 bases. The CDR3 runs 14 residues. CDR3 loop: CASSLGDRGYEQYF. The DNA of the CDR3 is TGTGCCAGCAGTTTAGGGGACAGGGGCTACGAGCAGTACTTC.

This clonotype came up many times. This chain connects TRBV24-1 to TRBJ2-1; D is unclear. The germline V gene has CDR1 KGHDR and CDR2 SFDVKD. With 6 bases removed from V and 3 bases from J, the gap between germline ends came to 2 bases. CDR3 length: 11 residues. The CDR3 region has the DNA TGTGCCACCAGTAACTACAATGAGCAGTTCTTC. It codes for CATSNYNEQFF.

V usage is TRBV20-1 and J usage is TRBJ1-1; D is uncertain. CDR1 DFQATT and CDR2 SNEGSKA come from the germline V gene (reference sequence). The germline V and J ends were trimmed by 3 bases and 4 bases, with 15 bases remaining between them. The CDR3 consists of 14 residues. This CDR3 is CSARNLLGSTEAFF. The CDR3 region has the DNA TGCAGTGCTAGGAACTTATTGGGGAGCACTGAAGCTTTCTTT.

This sequence joins TRBV5-1 and TRBJ1-1, with a weak D call TRBD1 (5 bases). Deletions cut 3 bases from V and 6 bases from J, with 15 bases between. Germline V CDR1 and CDR2: SGHRS, YFSETQ. CDR3 size: 14 residues. The CDR3 here is CASSSLGAPPEAFF. The DNA of the CDR3 is TGCGCCAGCAGCTCCCTTGGGGCGCCGCCTGAAGCTTTCTTT.

Comment on this clonotype: The junction departs from germline at one end; a sequencing error may be responsible. The chain employs TRBV5-6 and TRBJ2-7, with D possibly being TRBD2 (5 bases). Matching the DNA end better, TRBJ2-2 makes the J call doubtful. CDR3 length: 14 residues. Germline CDR1 is SGHDT and CDR2 is YYEEEE. The CDR3 bases are TGTGCCATCAGCCCTGGACTCTTCTCCTGGGAGCTGTTTTTT. It translates to CAISPGLFSWELFF.

This clonotype was picked up many times. CDR3 region: CASSWTVQETQYF. CDR3 in DNA: TGTGCCAGCAGCTGGACAGTACAAGAGACCCAGTACTTC. The chain is built from TRBV7-9 and TRBJ2-5; D perhaps matches TRBD1 (6 bases). This CDR3 has 13 residues. The V end was cut by 4 bases, the J end by 2 bases, with 8 bases between. Germline values: CDR1 SEHNR, CDR2 FQNEAQ (reference sequence).

This chain joins TRBV7-9 and TRBJ2-5; D gene ambiguous. The ends were cut back, 5 bases at V and 2 bases at J, with 6 bases in the middle. CDR1 is SEHNR, CDR2 FQNEAQ, per germline (reference sequence). CDR3 size: 12 residues. CDR3 protein: CASSGLQETQYF. The CDR3 coding sequence is TGTGCCAGCAGCGGGCTTCAAGAGACCCAGTACTTC.

This clonotype turned up a few times. The chain combines TRBV19 with TRBJ2-3; 7 bases fit TRBD1. Germline CDR1 LNHDA, CDR2 SQIVND (reference sequence). Trimming removed 3 bases from V and 2 bases from J; junction bases left unmatched: 5. The CDR3 consists of 15 residues. The CDR3 DNA follows: TGTGCCAGTAGTATTGACAGGGACCTCACAGATACGCAGTATTTT. Translated: CASSIDRDLTDTQYF.

The chain recombines TRBV20-1 with TRBJ2-7; a possible D gene is TRBD2 (5 bases). Trimming pared 1 base from V and 2 bases from J, leaving 15 bases between. Germline CDR1 and CDR2: DFQATT and SNEGSKA (reference sequence). The CDR3 loop spans 15 amino acids. For the CDR3, the DNA is TGCAGTGCTAGAGCTTCGGATAGCGCGACCTACGAGCAGTACTTC. Its translation: CSARASDSATYEQYF.

The chain employs TRBV6-1 and TRBJ2-7; the D gene is possibly TRBD2 (5 bases). CDR1 is MNHNS, CDR2 SASEGT, per germline. The length of the CDR3 is 15 residues. V was cut by 5 bases and J by 0 bases, with 14 bases left in between. CDR3 sequence (DNA): TGTGCCAGCAGTAGCGGCGTCTACTCCTCCTACGAGCAGTACTTC. Protein sequence: CASSSGVYSSYEQYF.

This clonotype was seen many times. The chain is built from TRBV15 and TRBJ2-1; D remains unclear. Deletions cut 8 bases from V and 0 bases from J, with 11 bases between. Germline V gene lookup returns CDR1 LNHNV and CDR2 YYDKDF (reference sequence). This CDR3 has 14 residues. CDR3 region: CATGEESSYNEQFF. CDR3 DNA: TGTGCCACCGGCGAAGAGAGCTCCTACAATGAGCAGTTCTTC.

The genes are TRBV6-5 and TRBJ2-1, with D maybe TRBD2 (7 bases). V was cut by 0 bases and J by 1 base, with 10 bases left in between. CDR1 is MNHEY, CDR2 SVGAGI, per germline. The CDR3 is 16 amino acids. The chain's CDR3 is CASSYSGGGSYNEQFF. CDR3 sequence (DNA): TGTGCCAGCAGTTACTCAGGGGGAGGGTCCTACAATGAGCAGTTCTTC.

This clonotype occurred many times. V usage is TRBV6-6 and J usage is TRBJ2-7, with 11 bases lining up with TRBD2. The CDR3 has 13 amino acids. The V and J ends lost 10 bases and 6 bases, in that order; junction bases with no gene match: 8. Germline V CDR1 and CDR2: MNHNY, SVGAGI (reference sequence). The CDR3: CATGPSGRSEQYF. CDR3 coding DNA: TGTGCCACTGGCCCTAGCGGGAGGAGCGAGCAGTACTTC.

This clonotype was recorded once. The chain joins TRBV5-5 to TRBJ2-6; TRBD2 might be the D (5 bases). The CDR3 extends over 13 amino acids. Germline CDR1 reads SGHKS; CDR2 reads YYEKEE (reference sequence). The V gene lost 0 bases and the J gene lost 12 bases, with 10 bases spanning the gap. CDR3 protein: CASSLGTDRVLTF. The CDR3 DNA follows: TGTGCCAGCAGCTTGGGGACTGACCGCGTCCTGACTTTC.

This clonotype was detected a few times. The chain joins TRBV7-2 to TRBJ2-3; a possible D gene is TRBD2 (6 bases). The CDR3 sequence is 16 residues long. CDR1 is SGHTA, CDR2 FQGNSA, per germline. V gave up 1 base and J gave up 2 bases, with 13 bases separating them. The CDR3 region is CASSLGASADTDTQYF. In DNA, the CDR3 is TGTGCCAGCAGCTTAGGGGCTAGCGCCGACACAGATACGCAGTATTTT.

Ten or more counts support this clonotype. This chain connects TRBV6-2 or TRBV6-3 to TRBJ2-7, with no clear D. The CDR3 contains 12 residues. Trimming took off 2 bases at V and 3 bases at J, with 5 bases between the two ends. The germline CDR1 and CDR2 sequences are MNHEY and SVGEGT. The CDR3 region has the DNA TGTGCCAGCAGTTACGAAGGCTACGAGCAGTACTTC. This translates into CASSYEGYEQYF.

This clonotype was seen at least ten times. V is TRBV29-1 and J is TRBJ2-6; TRBD1 matches 9 bases. Trimming at V came to 5 bases and at J to 0 bases, leaving 5 bases not matched to a gene. From germline, CDR1 is SQVTM and CDR2 ANQGSEA. This CDR3 contains 16 residues. CDR3 region: CSVLDRGSSGANVLTF. CDR3 DNA sequence: TGCAGCGTTCTGGACAGGGGTTCCTCTGGGGCCAACGTCCTGACTTTC. Full variable domain (remainder filled in from reference TRBV29-1 and TRBJ2-6): SAVISQKPSRDICQRGTSLTIQCQVDSQVTMMFWYRQQPGQSLTLIATANQGSEATYESGFVIDKFPISRPNLTFSTLTVSNMSPEDSSIYLCSVLDRGSSGANVLTFGAGSRLTVL.

The rearrangement uses TRBV30 and TRBJ2-7; 7 nucleotides agree with TRBD2. Germline loops: CDR1 GTSNPN, CDR2 SVGIG (reference sequence). The CDR3 spans 14 residues. J gave up 1 base and V 2 bases, and 5 bases lay outside the gene matches. The CDR3 DNA reads as TGTGCCTGGAGTCCGGGACTAAAGTCCTACGAGCAGTACTTC. This translates into CAWSPGLKSYEQYF.

This clonotype has a handful of counts. The rearrangement links TRBV4-2 to TRBJ2-5; TRBD2 matches at 8 bases. After removal of 1 base from V and 2 bases from J, the junction contained 12 bases not matched to a gene. Germline V gene lookup returns CDR1 LGHNA and CDR2 YNFKEQ. There are 18 residues in the CDR3. In nucleotides, the CDR3 is TGTGCCAGCAGCCAAGGTGTAGAGAGCGGGAGACCTCAAGAGACCCAGTACTTC. Translated, it gives CASSQGVESGRPQETQYF.

This clonotype was detected only a few times. J is TRBJ2-3 and V is TRBV3-1, with 8 bases that match TRBD2. Germline trimming cut 3 bases from V and 5 bases from J; bases unmatched to any gene: 19. Germline CDR1 LGHDT, CDR2 YNNKEL (reference sequence). This CDR3 comprises 19 residues. The CDR3 region is CASSHQKVTSGPNGDTQYF. DNA for the CDR3: TGTGCCAGCAGCCACCAAAAGGTCACTAGCGGACCCAACGGAGATACGCAGTATTTT.

This clonotype was counted a few times. V gene TRBV24-1 combines with J gene TRBJ2-1; tentative D call: TRBD2 (6 bases). Trimming cost V 5 bases and J 5 bases, with 12 bases left between them. CDR3 size: 14 residues. The germline CDR1 and CDR2 sequences are KGHDR and SFDVKD. CDR3 nucleotides: TGTGCCACCAGTGGAGGCGGGGCTCACAATGAGCAGTTCTTC. Its protein is CATSGGGAHNEQFF.

The sample holds many counts of this clonotype. J is TRBJ2-5 and V is TRBV27; maybe TRBD1 (5 bases). The CDR3 consists of 13 residues. V was shortened by 5 bases and J by 2 bases, with 9 bases between the two germline ends. Germline CDR1 is MNHEY and CDR2 is SMNVEV (reference sequence). The CDR3, as DNA: TGTGCCAGCAGTCTCAGGGAACAAGAGACCCAGTACTTC. Protein product: CASSLREQETQYF.

This clonotype was observed a few times. The rearrangement joins TRBV4-1 to TRBJ1-1, with 7 nucleotides matching TRBD1. CDR3 length equals 14 residues. The germline V gene has CDR1 MGHRA and CDR2 YSYEKL. V dropped 3 bases and J dropped 1; count of bases not matched to a gene: 2. As DNA, the CDR3 is TGCGCCAGCAGCCAGAGACAGGGGAACACTGAAGCTTTCTTT. Translation: CASSQRQGNTEAFF.

This clonotype showed up just a few times. J is TRBJ2-2 and V is TRBV6-2 or TRBV6-3; D perhaps matches TRBD2 (5 bases). This CDR3 has 17 amino acids. Deletions cut 0 bases from V and 0 bases from J, with 11 bases between. Germline V gene sequence: CDR1 MNHEY, CDR2 SVGEGT. The CDR3 region has the DNA TGTGCCAGCAGTTACTCGCGGACTCTAACGAACACCGGGGAGCTGTTTTTT. Protein: CASSYSRTLTNTGELFF.

This clonotype was detected ten times or more. The J gene is TRBJ1-4, the V gene TRBV4-1; D might be TRBD1 (5 bases). Trimming took 8 bases from V and 7 from J, leaving 20 bases between them. This CDR3 spans 15 amino acids. Germline assignment: CDR1 MGHRA and CDR2 YSYEKL. CDR3 DNA sequence: TGCGCCAGCTCTTCTTGGACACCCGGGATTGAAAAACTGTTTTTT. It encodes CASSSWTPGIEKLFF.

This clonotype was seen a few times. In DNA, the CDR3 is TGTGCCACCAGCGGGGCGGGGATCGTGAACACTGAAGCTTTCTTT. Translating gives CATSGAGIVNTEAFF. The chain employs TRBV15 and TRBJ1-1; D is perhaps TRBD1 (5 bases). The ends were cut back, 5 bases at V and 0 bases at J, with 13 bases in the middle. The CDR3 has 15 amino acids. Germline lookup yields CDR1 LNHNV and CDR2 YYDKDF (reference sequence).

The rearrangement links TRBV7-9 to TRBJ1-2; D may be TRBD1 (6 bases). The CDR3 extends over 12 amino acids. V shed 5 bases and J shed 8 bases, with 12 bases lying between them. CDR1 is SEHNR, CDR2 FQNEAQ, per germline (reference sequence). The CDR3 DNA reads TGTGCCAGCAGCCCAGGGGCGGGGGGCTACACCTTC. Translating it yields CASSPGAGGYTF.

The chain recombines TRBV14 with TRBJ2-1; TRBD2 matches at 7 bases. V trimming: 0 bases; J trimming: 10 bases; junction bases outside the gene matches: 9. CDR3 size: 15 residues. Germline loops: CDR1 SGHDN, CDR2 FVKESK. The CDR3 spells CASSQELARGKEQFF. The CDR3 region has the DNA TGTGCCAGCAGCCAAGAACTAGCGCGAGGCAAGGAGCAGTTCTTC. Combining the CDR3 with reference TRBV14 and TRBJ2-1 gives the whole variable domain EAGVTQFPSHSVIEKGQTVTLRCDPISGHDNLYWYRRVMGKEIKFLLHFVKESKQDESGMPNNRFLAERTGGTYSTLKVQPAELEDSGVYFCASSQELARGKEQFFGPGTRLTVL.

The chain joins TRBV7-2 to TRBJ2-1, with TRBD2 matching over 7 bases. The CDR3 is made up of 14 amino acids. Unmatched junction bases numbered 5, after V lost 3 bases and J lost 6 bases. Looked up from germline, CDR1 is SGHTA and CDR2 is FQGNSA. CDR3 bases: TGTGCCAGCAGCTTGTTGGCTAGCGGCAATGAGCAGTTCTTC. Amino acids: CASSLLASGNEQFF.

This clonotype was seen repeatedly, ten times or more. The chain has TRBV3-1 and TRBJ1-5; no clear D gene. V was pared by 8 bases and J by 1 base, with 12 bases between. There are 14 residues in the CDR3. Germline CDR1 LGHDT, CDR2 YNNKEL (reference sequence). The CDR3, as DNA: TGTGCCAGCGGGAGCGGGGAGAGCAATCAGCCCCAGCATTTT. Encoded protein: CASGSGESNQPQHF. The full variable domain, with the rest looked up from reference TRBV3-1 and TRBJ1-5, is DTAVSQTPKYLVTQMGNDKSIKCEQNLGHDTMYWYKQDSKKFLKIMFSYNNKELIINETVPNRFSPKSPDKAHLNLHINSLELGDSAVYFCASGSGESNQPQHFGDGTRLSIL.